This T cell receptor beta chain was captured by sequencing in a study of cytomegalovirus exposure and HLA in healthy donors (TCRdb year 2017). The study in broad terms: In an earlier analysis of approximately 640 of the donors, 276 Gb of sequence data and about 110 million unique TCR beta sequences from about 190 million T cells were reported. An early release that covered 500 to 800 HLA-typed donors contained approximately 300 gigabases of sequencing data and roughly 84 million unique TCR sequences. Of the 350 to 450 genotyped donors, less than 90% were placed in the genetic ancestry cluster associated with self-reported Caucasian donors. The study aimed to test whether cataloging public T cell receptors could reveal signatures of past pathogen exposure. Using immunosequencing, the study profiled T cell repertoires from around 670 subjects and related those repertoires to cytomegalovirus serostatus. In addition to the first cohort of approximately 670 subjects, a separate validation cohort of approximately 130 different subjects was used. To predict cytomegalovirus infection status, the study combined high-throughput TCR immunosequencing, statistical association of individual TCRs with disease status, and machine learning. To study patterns of TCR occurrence, a later analysis re-analyzed previously published TCR beta repertoires from just over 650 donors and added high-resolution HLA genotyping. Rather than using new phenotypic data, the later analysis identified candidate immune exposures from TCR beta sequences and from how often those sequences occurred across donors. An earlier analysis of 500 to 650 of the donors applied high-throughput TCR beta sequencing to assess whether each TCR beta V gene segment acted as functional or pseudogenic. Donor age, sex, ethnicity and CMV serostatus were compiled alongside the repertoire data. A later genetic analysis took genome-wide SNP genotypes for about three fifths of the 666 donors and used that subset as a discovery cohort. Every repertoire in the discovery cohort had been generated on one and the same sequencing platform. HLA typing covered class I and class II loci at four-digit resolution. Typing coverage varied by locus: roughly 620-640 donors for A, B, C, DRB1 and DQB1; approximately 520 for DQA1; nearly 610 for DPA1; approximately 470 for DPB1. A handful of DR-DQ haplotypes were treated as single units for association and clustering because of strong linkage in the cohort. Among some 400 genotyped donors of the cohort, an average of approximately 220,000 unique TCR beta nucleotide sequences was sequenced per donor, of which about 18% were non-productive. General conclusions and limits of the study: Cytomegalovirus status was reported to be diagnosed by the classifier with high specificity and sensitivity in both the original and validation cohorts. The study gave a list of some 150 TCR beta chains associated with cytomegalovirus. A further reported finding was that TCR beta sequences accurately predicted the HLA-A and HLA-B alleles for most subjects in the first cohort. Broadly in line with IMGT annotations, most TCR beta V segments showed up in productive rearrangements about 87% or about 30% of the time in an earlier analysis of a few hundred of the donors. In a later analysis, HLA-associated TCR beta chains were found to be more clonally expanded and to have lower generation probabilities than equally common non-associated chains. Assigning TCR associations to individual alleles was difficult when HLA alleles, especially DR and DQ, strongly co-occurred. In a later analysis, most CMV-associated TCR beta chains were found to appear HLA-restricted, with HLA associations seemingly driven largely by CMV exposure. The cohort was sequenced for TCR beta chains only, and without alpha or paired-chain data the features that could be detected were limited. A later genetic analysis reported fewer N-insertions in productive TCRs among donors in an Asian-associated ancestry cluster than the roughly 700-donor mean. Correlated functional status among segregating V segments might reflect linkage disequilibrium, but an unknown experimental factor could not be ruled out. While some public TCRs were present in many individuals, most TCR sequences turned up only very rarely across donors. Several of the top co-occurrence clusters appeared to be linked to parvovirus B19, influenza, CMV and Epstein-Barr virus, according to a later analysis. At a false discovery rate of 0.05, a later analysis linked fewer than 20,000 TCR beta sequences to specific HLA alleles. Three of the identified cytomegalovirus-associated TCR beta chains were confirmed in vitro to be specific for cytomegalovirus antigens. Because counts were too low, 15 or so rarely observed V segments, including chromosome 9 orphons, were excluded from the earlier analysis of 587 of the donors. The authors suggested that the approach could potentially be extended to other disease states and immunological phenotypes. V-gene and J-gene trimming of TCR beta chains was associated with a missense DCLRE1C variant in a later genetic analysis, and the association was replicated in an independent cohort. Sequencing depth was assumed to be roughly uniform across donors in the presence/absence analyses, though that assumption may not hold. Because HLA typing was unavailable for some donors at each locus, only the typed subset was used in association tests. A group of highly shared sequence variants was considered likely to be a technical artifact of the sequencing pipeline. A later analysis found that TCR association rates varied across HLA loci, with DRB1 alleles showing the most associated TCRs and HLA-C alleles the fewest. The only immune exposure information available for the cohort was CMV serostatus.

The cohort was made up of hundreds of healthy bone marrow donors. At the time of sampling, all cohort members were nominally healthy, though unrecorded immune exposures were likely present. The donor tested CMV seropositive and was one of the 289 seropositive cohort members. Each donor provided a peripheral blood sample, and peripheral blood mononuclear cells were used for TCR beta sequencing. Genomic DNA extraction from the blood cell samples was performed with the Qiagen DNeasy Blood Extraction Kit. Libraries came from the immunoSEQ multiplex PCR assay. A mixture of 60 forward primers for TCR Vbeta segments and 13 reverse primers for TCR Jbeta segments was used in the multiplex PCR. The CDR3 region of rearranged TCR beta genes was amplified from genomic DNA by a multiplex PCR assay. The amplified TCR beta libraries were sequenced on the Illumina HiSeq System as 87-base-pair reads. The published analysis was carried out like this. In a later analysis, roughly 80 million unique TCR beta chains were counted across the 500 to 700 repertoires, and roughly 11 million of these chains were shared by at least two donors. A nearest-neighbor algorithm error-corrected the raw reads and collapsed the reads into unique sequences, merging closely related sequences to remove PCR and sequencing errors. V, D and J gene segments were assigned by aligning CDR3 sequences to IMGT reference sequences. For a sequence to be retained, a match of at least six nucleotides to both a V gene segment and a J gene segment was required. A rearrangement counted as productive if the CDR3 had no stop codons and remained in frame with V and J, and every other rearrangement counted as non-productive. Following IMGT convention, CDR3 was defined as the stretch from the second conserved V-encoded cysteine to the conserved J-encoded phenylalanine. The earlier analysis of 450 to 750 of the donors excluded any sequence lacking an unambiguous match to a single V gene segment. In an earlier analysis of 587 of the donors, V segments were called functional above 56.7% productive rearrangements and were called segregating when the between-donor standard deviation exceeded 5%. A statistical classification framework was developed to diagnose cytomegalovirus status using the catalog of TCR beta chain sequences. In a later analysis, TCR nucleotide sequences were compared against IMGT/GENE-DB human TR gene sequences so that V and J genes could be assigned. A later analysis assigned CDR3 sequences and most-parsimonious VDJ recombination scenarios with the TCRdist pipeline. In a later analysis, each TCR beta chain was defined by its CDR3 amino acid sequence together with its V-gene family, and reads lacking a unique V-gene family were excluded. As a way to deal with suspected cross-contamination and a sequencing artifact, a later analysis dropped roughly 620 nucleotide sequences that were highly shared and had low generation probability. In a later analysis, a clonal expansion index was calculated for each public chain from normalized within-repertoire ranks of inferred template counts. A later analysis computed generation probabilities with a VDJ recombination model fitted to out-of-frame rearrangements, and checked the results against IGoR. Hypergeometric tests were used in a later analysis to score TCR-TCR, TCR-HLA and TCR-CMV co-occurrence, with a repertoire-size bias correction applied to the TCR pairs. False discovery rates were estimated in a later analysis by permuting HLA or CMV assignments 20 times. In a later analysis, co-occurring TCRs were grouped using DBSCAN, and TCRdist sequence similarity was added for clustering within HLA-allele-positive subsets. Repertoires with fewer than 30,000 or more than 120,000 public chains were left out of co-occurrence clustering, as were five repertoires with anomalous nucleotide sharing. This is the immuneACCESS table as TCRdb keeps it, with only in-frame sequences that have V and J called. A part of the clones is gone; compared with another copy, unresolved V genes explain less than half, and the rest is unexplained. V, J and clone size were drawn from that table, and D and trimming were deduced from the DNA. The sample data list around 190,000 clones, and 70% to 75% of these were observed just once. The ten largest account for less than 4% of the sample.

On this clone itself: Its binding antigen is unknown. No much larger clone is present one base from it, and per-base qualities are unavailable.

Sequencing input: PBMCs. The clonotype was recovered from a woman aged 25-40 years in good health and CMV-seropositive.

CDR3 sequence: CASSGREGTDTQYF. The nucleotide sequence reads as follows: TGCGCCAGCAGCGGGCGGGAGGGGACAGATACGCAGTATTTT. The chain employs TRBV4-1 and TRBJ2-3, with 9 middle bases fitting TRBD2. CDR1 is given as MGHRA and CDR2 as YSYEKL, both from the germline V gene. V trim: 5 bases; J trim: 3 bases; unmatched bases: 3. Including cysteine and phenylalanine, the CDR3 has 14 amino acids. The entry retains the CDR3 DNA only, 42 bases that are in frame from base 1.